One and the same sample provided the 14 T cell receptor beta chains below, sequenced in a study of tumor-infiltrating lymphocytes in primary liver carcinoma. The tissue used was unsorted bulk material of about 19-33 mg. RNA and DNA were co-extracted from it with the AllPrep DNA/RNA mini kit. Making TCR beta cDNA involved around 500 ng total RNA and a constant-region primer. Three nested multiplex PCR rounds of slightly modified ARM-PCR generated TCR beta libraries. The two initial PCR rounds, roughly 10 cycles each, used TRBV1-TRBV30 forward and C-beta reverse primers. TCRdb re-derived calls from the multiplex PCR reads in MiXCR, one entry per CDR3 protein. This table has approximately 73,000 distinct CDR3 sequences, 65% to 75% appearing once. The sequencing input was liver tumor tissue from sampling region 4. Subset denoted: tumor region T4, right-lateral pole. The receptor source for this set is a woman in her fifties or sixties with primary liver carcinoma and hepatitis B virus infection.

This clonotype appeared a few times. Just one base apart from a much larger clone, this may be a read error. The CDR3 ends on some other residue instead of the conserved phenylalanine or tryptophan, so this is likely a read error. The J gene is TRBJ2-1, the V gene TRBV10-3; possibly TRBD1 for D (5 bases). CDR3 length: 11 amino acids. Trimming stripped 10 bases from V and 8 bases from J, with 12 bases between. The germline V gene encodes CDR1 ENHRY and CDR2 SYGVKD. The CDR3 loop reads CATKQGDEQFS. The CDR3, as DNA: TGTGCCACAAAGCAGGGCGATGAGCAGTTCTCC.

This clonotype was seen only a few times. The germline gene is not matched at one end of the junction; a read error may be the cause. The V call is TRBV2, the J call TRBJ2-1; 14 bases match TRBD2. The CDR3 has 17 residues. Per germline, CDR1 SNHLY and CDR2 FYNNEI. CDR3 coding DNA: TGTGTCAGCAGCTTGGGACTAGCGGGAGCGGGGAATAATGAGCAGTTCTTC. Translating it yields CVSSLGLAGAGNNEQFF.

About this clonotype: The junction differs from germline at one of its ends, possibly a read error. As DNA, the CDR3 is TGCAGCGTTGCCGTGACTAGCGGGAGAGGGACAGGTACGCAGTATTTT. Its protein product is CSVAVTSGRGTGTQYF. The chain has TRBV29-1 and TRBJ2-3; 12 positions match TRBD2. The CDR3 consists of 16 residues. Germline V gene lookup returns CDR1 SQVTM and CDR2 ANQGSEA.

This clonotype was seen just once. A read error may account for a junction end that differs from germline. The chain has TRBV10-1 and TRBJ1-5; D is unresolved. Germline V CDR1 and CDR2: WNHNN, SYGVQD (reference sequence). The CDR3 totals 13 residues. CDR3 region: CASSRGSDQPQHF. The CDR3 DNA reads TGCGCCAGCAGTCGGGGTAGCGATCAGCCCCAGCATTTT.

This clonotype came up many times. This chain uses TRBV12-3 or TRBV12-4 with TRBJ2-7; 8 nucleotides line up with TRBD2. Trimming at V came to 1 base and at J to 5 bases, leaving 7 bases not matched to a gene. The CDR3 contains 15 residues. DNA of the CDR3: TGTGCCAGCAGTTTAGGAGTCGGGAGGGCCAACGAGCAGTACTTC. Protein sequence: CASSLGVGRANEQYF.

The chain carries TRBV6-1 and TRBJ1-1; D remains ambiguous. The CDR3 loop spans 8 amino acids. The germline gives CDR1 MNHNS, CDR2 SASEGT. V was clipped by 0 bases and J by 13 bases, with 0 bases between them. CDR3 DNA: TGTGCCAGCAGTGAAGCTTTCTTT. Protein sequence: CASSEAFF.

The chain is built from TRBV4-1 and TRBJ2-2; 7 nucleotides line up with TRBD1. V trimming: 4 bases; J trimming: 6 bases; junction bases outside the gene matches: 14. This CDR3 region has 17 residues. The germline V gene encodes CDR1 MGHRA and CDR2 YSYEKL. The CDR3 sequence is CASSLRDREPDPGELFF. CDR3 DNA: TGCGCCAGCAGCCTCCGCGACAGGGAGCCGGACCCCGGGGAGCTGTTTTTT.

This clonotype occurred many times. J is TRBJ1-2 and V is TRBV28; 7 bases align to TRBD1. V lost 6 bases and J lost 4; bases outside the gene matches: 14. CDR1 MDHEN and CDR2 SYDVKM come from the germline V gene. This CDR3 contains 16 residues. This CDR3 is CASRNRDSLAPYGYTF. The CDR3 DNA sequence: TGTGCCAGCAGAAACAGGGACAGTCTTGCGCCCTATGGCTACACCTTC.

This clonotype was detected only a few times. Since a much larger clone is just one base distant, this may be a read error. This CDR3 fails to terminate in the conserved phenylalanine or tryptophan, so it likely reflects a read error. CDR3 sequence reads: CATNSGGGSLEQYL. CDR3 in DNA: TGTGCCACCAATAGCGGGGGGGGAAGCCTCGAGCAGTACCTC. The J gene is TRBJ2-7, the V gene TRBV5-4; TRBD2 matches 11 bases. The germline gives CDR1 SGHNT, CDR2 YYREEE (reference sequence). The ends lost 9 bases at V and 6 bases at J; junction bases unmatched: 11. The CDR3 runs to 14 residues.

Worth noting for this clonotype: Likely a read error: the CDR3 ends without its conserved phenylalanine or tryptophan. The V gene is TRBV4-2, the J gene TRBJ2-7; 14 nucleotides align to TRBD2. Trimming took 8 bases from V and 5 from J; bases not matched to a gene: 11. This CDR3 is 16 amino acids long. From germline, CDR1 is LGHNA and CDR2 YNFKEQ. The CDR3 spells CASCLGTSGRVNEQYL. The CDR3 DNA reads TGTGCCAGCTGCCTCGGGACTAGCGGGAGAGTCAACGAGCAGTACTTA.

This clonotype came up once. The junction departs from the called germline gene at one end, perhaps through a read error. The gene calls are TRBV6-1 and TRBJ1-1, with D possibly being TRBD1 (5 bases). Germline V gene data show CDR1 as MNHNS and CDR2 as SASEGT. The CDR3 spans 14 residues. The CDR3 coding sequence is TGCGCCAGCAGGGCCGGGATAGAGAACACTGAAGCTTTCTTT. This codes for CASRAGIENTEAFF.

The V gene is TRBV6-6, the J gene TRBJ1-5, with D hard to call. V was clipped by 5 bases and J by 3 bases, with 11 bases between them. CDR1 and CDR2 from the germline V gene are MNHNY and SVGAGI (reference sequence). The CDR3 is 14 residues long. CDR3 residues: CASSRDIINQPQHF. The CDR3 DNA reads as TGTGCCAGCAGTCGTGACATAATCAATCAGCCCCAGCATTTT.

The chain recombines TRBV15 with TRBJ1-1, with D uncertain. In germline, CDR1 is LNHNV, CDR2 YYDKDF (reference sequence). Trimming removed 5 bases from V and 7 bases from J, with 14 bases in between. The CDR3 is made up of 13 amino acids. The CDR3 region is CATSGVLGIEAFF. CDR3 DNA: TGTGCCACCAGCGGAGTCCTGGGCATTGAAGCTTTCTTT.

This clonotype occurred many times. The V call is TRBV14, the J call TRBJ2-4; 10 bases are shared with TRBD1. The trim removed 0 bases at V and 0 bases at J, leaving 2 bases unmatched. Germline V CDR1 and CDR2: SGHDN, FVKESK. This CDR3 contains 17 residues. The CDR3 DNA follows: TGTGCCAGCAGCCAAGAGGGACAGGGGCTAGCCAAAAACATTCAGTACTTC. This sequence encodes CASSQEGQGLAKNIQYF.